The rows below give T cell receptor beta chains drawn from one sample of a study of cytomegalovirus exposure and HLA in healthy donors. Method: immunoSEQ multiplex PCR; TCRdb's copy keeps in-frame clones and lacks some. The sample includes about 120,000 clones, 80% of them seen just once. The specimen was PBMCs. Receptors were obtained from a man aged 25 to 45 in good health and CMV-seropositive. The conserved cysteine and the conserved F or W are not part of the CDR3 here.

v_gene: TRBV6-5
len: 11
CDR3aa: ASSPDRGGSAF

v_gene: TRBV30
len: 14
CDR3aa: AWSVRYRGLHNEQF

v_gene: TRBV9
len: 15
CDR3aa: ASSPVLPGQILGTQY

v_gene: TRBV9
len: 12
CDR3aa: ASSVGLAIGEQF

v_gene: TRBV11-2
len: 13
CDR3aa: ASSFRGQKQETQY

v_gene: TRBV13
len: 13
CDR3aa: ASSLNRAGANGLT

v_gene: TRBV27
len: 12
CDR3aa: ASSSLTGADTQY

v_gene: TRBV21-1
len: 13
CDR3aa: ASSRGTGADYEQY

v_gene: TRBV6-4
len: 14
CDR3aa: ASSDSGGTRADTQY

v_gene: TRBV5-1
len: 14
CDR3aa: ASSPFGTGNTGELF

v_gene: TRBV9
len: 16
CDR3aa: ASSPGEASGALRGTQY

v_gene: TRBV13
len: 13
CDR3aa: ASVRAGGPHNEQF

v_gene: TRBV2
len: 13
CDR3aa: ASIDLASGDNEQF

v_gene: TRBV2
len: 13
CDR3aa: ASSVTGMSNQPRH

v_gene: TRBV27
len: 11
CDR3aa: ASSFSVNYEQY

v_gene: TRBV7-6
len: 12
CDR3aa: ASSATTGPTEAF

v_gene: TRBV11-2
len: 13
CDR3aa: ATQERGSGANVLT